This TCR beta chain was captured by sequencing in a study of T cells in Graves' hyperthyroidism and ophthalmopathy. Trimming left V 3 bases short and J 7 bases short, with 7 bases between. CDR3 length equals 11 residues. The CDR3 regions of TCR beta were amplified from RNA transcripts. The primer set for the first-round RT-PCR of the TCR CDR3 was HTBI. TCRdb redid the calling of the multiplex PCR reads with MiXCR, one entry per CDR3 protein. This sample carries hundreds of thousands of distinct CDR3 sequences, over 12% of them seen once, and the ten largest clones take over 10%. This chain links TRBV12-3 or TRBV12-4 with TRBJ2-7; D is unclear. The clonotype was recovered from a man aged 18 to 35 with Graves' ophthalmopathy. The sample was blood. In DNA, the CDR3 is TGTGCCAGCAGTTTCTATGATGAGCAGTACTTC. Translated: CASSFYDEQYF.